What follows are 9 T cell receptor beta chains derived from one specimen sequenced in a study of blood T cell repertoires in COVID-19. Assay used: immunoSEQ multiplex PCR; TCRdb lists only in-frame clones, some missing. Of 100,000 to 150,000 clones listed, approximately 71% are singletons. Sequenced material: peripheral blood. These receptors were taken from a human donor in a cohort sampled during active COVID-19.

CDR3 loop: CASSPGTYEQYF. Here the CDR3 DNA reads TGTGCCAGTAGCCCGGGGACCTACGAGCAGTACTTC. V usage is TRBV19 and J usage is TRBJ2-7, with D possibly matching TRBD2 (5 bases). The CDR3 sequence is 12 residues long. CDR1 and CDR2 from the germline V gene are LNHDA and SQIVND (reference sequence). The ends were cut back, 6 bases at V and 2 bases at J, with 8 bases in the middle.

The chain has TRBV6-5 and TRBJ2-7; D not resolved. CDR3 length: 13 residues. Germline assignment: CDR1 MNHEY and CDR2 SVGAGI. V was clipped by 8 bases and J by 6 bases, with 17 bases between them. The CDR3 is CASLPFRGGEQYF. CDR3 bases: TGTGCCAGCCTCCCCTTTCGCGGCGGCGAGCAGTACTTC.

V and J are TRBV27 and TRBJ2-7, with TRBD2 as a possible D gene (7 bases). V was trimmed by 8 bases and J by 6 bases, leaving 11 bases between them. The CDR3 length is 11 residues. In germline, CDR1 is MNHEY, CDR2 SMNVEV (reference sequence). In nucleotides, the CDR3 is TGTGCCAGCTGGGGGGGGGCCGAGCAGTACTTC. Its protein product is CASWGGAEQYF.

The chain combines TRBV3-1 (or the pseudogene TRBV3-2) with TRBJ1-4; D gene unclear. Trimming stripped 1 base from V and 4 bases from J, with 10 bases between. The CDR3 contains 15 residues. CDR1 and CDR2 from the germline V gene are LGHDT and YNNKEL (reference sequence). The CDR3 nucleotides read TGTGCCAGCAGCCAAGTTCTGGGCCTTAATGAAAAACTGTTTTTT. Protein sequence: CASSQVLGLNEKLFF.

The chain joins TRBV9 to TRBJ2-2, with D unresolved. CDR3 length: 12 residues. V lost 2 bases to trimming and J lost 5 bases, with 4 bases between them. CDR1 SGDLS and CDR2 YYNGEE come from the germline V gene. The CDR3 loop reads CASSVRTGELFF. The CDR3 coding sequence is TGTGCCAGCAGCGTGAGGACCGGGGAGCTGTTTTTT.

CDR3 nucleotide sequence: TGTGCCAGCAGCCACAGGGAGGAAGCTTTCTTT. It is translated as CASSHREEAFF. The chain combines TRBV7-2 with TRBJ1-1, with a weak D call TRBD1 (6 bases). V lost 5 bases and J 8 bases, leaving 9 bases between the germline ends. CDR1 is SGHTA and CDR2 is FQGNSA in the germline V gene. CDR3 length: 11 amino acids.

This clone was recorded many times. The chain combines TRBV19 with TRBJ2-7; 9 bases are a match to TRBD1. V dropped 8 bases and J dropped 5; count of bases not matched to a gene: 7. CDR3 length: 13 amino acids. The germline V gene encodes CDR1 LNHDA and CDR2 SQIVND (reference sequence). The CDR3 nucleotides read TGTGCCAGTTCTCGGACAGGGGAAAACGAGCAGTACTTC. It specifies CASSRTGENEQYF.

The genes are TRBV27 and TRBJ2-7; 11 bases map to TRBD1. Germline trimming cut 4 bases from V and 6 bases from J; bases unmatched to any gene: 5. CDR3 size: 14 residues. Per the germline V gene, CDR1 is MNHEY and CDR2 is SMNVEV (reference sequence). The CDR3 DNA follows: TGTGCCAGCAGTTGGACAGGGGGCCGGAGCGAGCAGTACTTC. Protein sequence: CASSWTGGRSEQYF.

This clone showed up just once. The chain uses TRBV7-8 and TRBJ2-5; TRBD1 matches at 7 bases. CDR3 length: 19 residues. After removal of 4 bases from V and 3 bases from J, the junction contained 20 bases not matched to a gene. CDR1 is SGHVS, CDR2 FQNEAQ, per germline. For the CDR3, the DNA is TGTGCCAGCAGCTGGCACTCGACAGGTACAGGGGTTCAAGAAGAGACCCAGTACTTC. It encodes CASSWHSTGTGVQEETQYF.